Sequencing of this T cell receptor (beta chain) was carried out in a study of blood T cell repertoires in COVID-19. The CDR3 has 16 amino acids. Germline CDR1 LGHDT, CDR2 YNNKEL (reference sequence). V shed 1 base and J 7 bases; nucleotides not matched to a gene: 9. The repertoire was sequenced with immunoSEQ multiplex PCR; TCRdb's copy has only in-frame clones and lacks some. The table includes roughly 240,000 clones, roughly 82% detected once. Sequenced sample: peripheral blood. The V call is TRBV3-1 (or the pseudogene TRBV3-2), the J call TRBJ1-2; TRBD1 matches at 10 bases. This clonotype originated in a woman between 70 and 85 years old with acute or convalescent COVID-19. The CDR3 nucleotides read TGTGCCAGCAGCCAAGGGTGGGACAGGGGTTCGGGTGGCTACACCTTC. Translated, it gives CASSQGWDRGSGGYTF.